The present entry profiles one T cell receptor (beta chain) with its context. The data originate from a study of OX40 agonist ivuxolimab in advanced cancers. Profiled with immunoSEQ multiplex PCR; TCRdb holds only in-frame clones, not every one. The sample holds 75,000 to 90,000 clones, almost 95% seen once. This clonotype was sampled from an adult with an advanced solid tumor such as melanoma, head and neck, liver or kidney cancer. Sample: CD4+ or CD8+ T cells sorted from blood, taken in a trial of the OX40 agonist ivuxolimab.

The CDR3 here is CASTQPGTVNTEAFF. In nucleotides, the CDR3 is TGTGCCAGCACCCAGCCCGGGACGGTGAACACTGAAGCTTTCTTT. The rearrangement joins TRBV6-6 to TRBJ1-1, with D possibly TRBD1 on 5 matching bases. The ends were cut back, 7 bases at V and 0 bases at J, with 15 bases in the middle. This CDR3 comprises 15 residues. In germline, CDR1 is MNHNY, CDR2 SVGAGI (reference sequence).